This TCR beta chain was sequenced during a study of cytomegalovirus exposure and HLA in healthy donors. Study-wide context: Unique TCRs numbering some 93 million, obtained from HLA-typed donors, made up an early data release. Overall study results and limits: As a later analysis showed, a missense DCLRE1C variant was linked to trimming of TCR beta V- and J-genes. Prior analysis indicated that the majority of TCR beta V segments exhibited productivity approximately 87% or approximately 30% of the time. Later on, analysis showed that most CMV-associated TCR beta chains appeared to be HLA-restricted.

In the case of this clone: The antigen remains undetermined.

Primers included in the PCR were 60 Vbeta and 13 Jbeta primers. Profiling relied on immunoSEQ multiplex PCR, and the TCRdb table lists in-frame clones only, not all of them. The sample has some 110,000 clones, around three quarters seen once. The germline V gene encodes CDR1 MNHEY and CDR2 SMNVEV (reference sequence). This CDR3 region has 14 residues. J lost 3 bases, V lost 6 bases, and 3 bases had no gene match. This clonotype was sampled from a woman aged 40-49 years in good health and CMV-seropositive. The chain uses TRBV27 and TRBJ2-2; TRBD2 matches at 8 bases. The source material was PBMCs. The DNA of the CDR3 is TGTGCCAGCAGCTGGCGGGAGGACACCGGGGAGCTGTTTTTT. Translated, it gives CASSWREDTGELFF.